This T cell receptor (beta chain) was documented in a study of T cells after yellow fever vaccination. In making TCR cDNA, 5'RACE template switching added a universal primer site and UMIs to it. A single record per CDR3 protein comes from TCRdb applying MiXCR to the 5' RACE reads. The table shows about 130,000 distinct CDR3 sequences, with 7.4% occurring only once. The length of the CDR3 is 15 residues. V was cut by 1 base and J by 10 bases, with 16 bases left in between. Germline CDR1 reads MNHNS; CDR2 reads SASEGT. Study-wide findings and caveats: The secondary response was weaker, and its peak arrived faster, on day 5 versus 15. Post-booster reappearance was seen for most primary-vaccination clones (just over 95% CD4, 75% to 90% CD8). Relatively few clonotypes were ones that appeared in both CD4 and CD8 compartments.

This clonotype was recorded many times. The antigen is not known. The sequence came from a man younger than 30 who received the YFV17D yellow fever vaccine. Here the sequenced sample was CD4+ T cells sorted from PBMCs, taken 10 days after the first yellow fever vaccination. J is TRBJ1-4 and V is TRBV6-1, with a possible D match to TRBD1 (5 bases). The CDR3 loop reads CASSEESGGLGKLFF. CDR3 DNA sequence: TGTGCCAGCAGTGAAGAGTCCGGGGGTTTGGGAAAACTGTTTTTT.